One sample yielded the 17 T cell receptor beta chains listed below, sequenced in a study of blood T cell repertoires in COVID-19. TCRdb's copy holds only in-frame clones and misses some; the assay was immunoSEQ multiplex PCR. This table holds a few hundred thousand clones, more than 70% found once. What was sequenced was peripheral blood. The receptors shown here come from a man aged 18 to 30 who had recovered from COVID-19.

The chain recombines TRBV19 with TRBJ1-1; D perhaps matches TRBD1 (6 bases). The CDR3 sequence is 11 residues long. CDR1 is LNHDA and CDR2 is SQIVND in the germline V gene (reference sequence). Trimming shortened V by 6 bases and J by 11 bases, and 13 bases separated the two germline ends. CDR3 amino acids: CASSEQGRAFF. CDR3 in DNA: TGTGCCAGTAGCGAACAGGGTCGGGCTTTCTTT.

The gene calls are TRBV15 and TRBJ1-3; D uncertain. The CDR3 is 12 amino acids. Germline V gene sequence: CDR1 LNHNV, CDR2 YYDKDF (reference sequence). V lost 5 bases and J lost 2, with 4 bases in between. CDR3 coding DNA: TGTGCCACCAGCCCCACTGGAAACACCATATATTTT. This gives the protein CATSPTGNTIYF.

The chain has TRBV5-1 and TRBJ2-1, with 9 bases fitting TRBD2. The germline V gene encodes CDR1 SGHRS and CDR2 YFSETQ. The J segment lost 8 bases and the V segment lost 2 bases, leaving 8 bases of the junction unmatched. This CDR3 is 15 amino acids long. CDR3 nucleotide sequence: TGCGCCAGCAGCTTACTAGCGGGTGCCAACCATGAGCAGTTCTTC. The encoded protein is CASSLLAGANHEQFF.

The chain uses TRBV19 and TRBJ1-6; 8 nucleotides align to TRBD1. The CDR3 is 15 amino acids. CDR1 is LNHDA, CDR2 SQIVND, per germline (reference sequence). Germline trimming cut 4 bases from V and 7 bases from J; bases unmatched to any gene: 6. The CDR3 region has the DNA TGTGCCAGTAGTACCGCGCAGGGGGCGAATTCACCCCTCCACTTT. It encodes CASSTAQGANSPLHF.

The chain is built from TRBV27 and TRBJ2-7; weak D call: TRBD1 (6 bases). V shed 3 bases and J shed 6 bases, with 9 bases lying between them. Looked up from germline, CDR1 is MNHEY and CDR2 is SMNVEV (reference sequence). The CDR3 consists of 12 residues. The CDR3 nucleotides are TGTGCCAGCAGTTTCACCAGGGGCGAGCAGTACTTC. This codes for CASSFTRGEQYF.

This clone is a singleton in its sample. J is TRBJ1-5 and V is TRBV18; 7 bases are shared with TRBD1. Losses at the gene ends were 4 bases for V and 5 bases for J; bases not matched to a gene: 8. This CDR3 comprises 15 residues. The V gene's germline CDR1 is KGHSH and CDR2 LQKENI. The CDR3 reads CASSQTGVWDQPQHF. The CDR3 coding sequence is TGTGCCAGCTCACAAACAGGGGTTTGGGATCAGCCCCAGCATTTT.

The chain carries TRBV5-6 and TRBJ2-6; D gene unclear. The CDR3 has 15 amino acids. V lost 5 bases, J lost 0 bases, and 9 bases lay in between. CDR1 is SGHDT and CDR2 is YYEEEE in the germline V gene. CDR3 amino acids: CASSYTYSGANVLTF. CDR3 in DNA: TGTGCCAGCAGTTATACATACTCTGGGGCCAACGTCCTGACTTTC.

This chain links TRBV5-1 with TRBJ2-3; 12 bases are shared with TRBD2. The germline V gene encodes CDR1 SGHRS and CDR2 YFSETQ. This CDR3 is built from 17 residues. Germline trimming cut 3 bases from V and 1 base from J; bases unmatched to any gene: 6. The CDR3 DNA reads TGCGCCAGCAGCTCTAGCGGGAGGGCCGCGGGCACAGATACGCAGTATTTT. Its protein product is CASSSSGRAAGTDTQYF.

This rearrangement joins TRBV5-1 to TRBJ1-5; D unclear. This CDR3 is built from 13 residues. V was pared by 4 bases and J by 9 bases, with 14 bases between. In germline, CDR1 is SGHRS, CDR2 YFSETQ. The CDR3 loop reads CASSQEGFGPQHF. As DNA, the CDR3 is TGCGCCAGCAGCCAAGAGGGATTCGGGCCCCAGCATTTT. The full variable domain, its missing parts supplied by reference TRBV5-1 and TRBJ1-5, is KAGVTQTPRYLIKTRGQQVTLSCSPISGHRSVSWYQQTPGQGLQFLFEYFSETQRNKGNFPGRFSGRQFSNSRSEMNVSTLELGDSALYLCASSQEGFGPQHFGDGTRLSIL.

The rearrangement joins TRBV3-1 (or the pseudogene TRBV3-2) to TRBJ2-1; D gene ambiguous. V shed 3 bases and J shed 5 bases, with 5 bases lying between them. Germline lookup yields CDR1 LGHDT and CDR2 YNNKEL (reference sequence). This CDR3 has 12 residues. CDR3 bases: TGTGCCAGCAGCCAGCGAAACAATGAGCAGTTCTTC. It codes for CASSQRNNEQFF.

The V call is TRBV5-1, the J call TRBJ2-7; D ambiguous. The germline gives CDR1 SGHRS, CDR2 YFSETQ. Trimming removed 0 bases at V and 0 bases at J, with 10 bases between. The CDR3 extends over 15 amino acids. Here the CDR3 DNA reads TGCGCCAGCAGCTTGGGTGCACTCCTCTCCTACGAGCAGTACTTC. Protein product: CASSLGALLSYEQYF.

The V call is TRBV13, the J call TRBJ1-2; D perhaps matches TRBD1 (5 bases). V lost 6 bases and J lost 2, with 13 bases in between. The CDR3 spans 14 residues. The V gene's germline CDR1 is PRHDT and CDR2 FYEKMQ (reference sequence). The CDR3 coding sequence is TGTGCCAGCAGGCTCCCTGGGGGGAACTATGGCTACACCTTC. This encodes CASRLPGGNYGYTF.

The J gene is TRBJ2-5, the V gene TRBV5-1; 9 positions match TRBD1. CDR3 size: 15 residues. Germline lookup yields CDR1 SGHRS and CDR2 YFSETQ. J gave up 2 bases and V 5 bases, and 7 bases lay outside the gene matches. The CDR3 nucleotides are TGCGCCAGCAGGATAACAGGGGGCTTGCAAGAGACCCAGTACTTC. This encodes CASRITGGLQETQYF.

The genes are TRBV7-2 and TRBJ1-6; D might be TRBD1 (5 bases). From germline, CDR1 is SGHTA and CDR2 FQGNSA. The V end was cut by 2 bases, the J end by 5 bases, with 16 bases between. This CDR3 has 17 residues. This chain's CDR3 is CASSLIGQGKDNSPLHF. CDR3 coding DNA: TGTGCCAGCAGCTTAATTGGTCAGGGAAAGGATAATTCACCCCTCCACTTT.

The chain joins TRBV7-2 to TRBJ2-7; D remains ambiguous. Looked up from germline, CDR1 is SGHTA and CDR2 is FQGNSA. V shed 8 bases and J shed 1 base, with 12 bases lying between them. This CDR3 contains 13 residues. The CDR3 reads CASGHLGSYEQYF. The CDR3 DNA reads as TGTGCCAGCGGCCACCTTGGTTCCTACGAGCAGTACTTC.

The rearrangement uses TRBV24-1 and TRBJ1-2, with D possibly TRBD1 on 6 matching bases. The CDR3 consists of 13 residues. Germline lookup yields CDR1 KGHDR and CDR2 SFDVKD. V shed 6 bases and J shed 7 bases, with 14 bases lying between them. DNA for the CDR3: TGTGCCACCAGTTCTAGACAGGCCAGTGGCTACACCTTC. It is translated as CATSSRQASGYTF.

This sequence joins TRBV19 and TRBJ1-6; the D is unclear. The CDR3 has 14 residues. CDR1 and CDR2 from the germline V gene are LNHDA and SQIVND (reference sequence). Trimming removed 6 bases from V and 7 bases from J, with 13 bases in between. This CDR3 is CASRLPNLNSPLHF. CDR3 in DNA: TGTGCCAGTAGACTTCCAAATTTGAATTCACCCCTCCACTTT.